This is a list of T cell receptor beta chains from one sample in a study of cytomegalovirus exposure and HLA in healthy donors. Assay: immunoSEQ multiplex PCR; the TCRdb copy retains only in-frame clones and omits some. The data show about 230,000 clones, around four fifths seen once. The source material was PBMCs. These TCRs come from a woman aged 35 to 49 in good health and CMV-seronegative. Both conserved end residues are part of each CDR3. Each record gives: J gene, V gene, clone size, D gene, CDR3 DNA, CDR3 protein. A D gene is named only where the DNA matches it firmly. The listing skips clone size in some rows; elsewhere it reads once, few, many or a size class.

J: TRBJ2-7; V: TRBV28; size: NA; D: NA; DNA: TGTGCCAGCAGTGACCCCTACAGACAGCACAACTACGAGCAGTACTTC; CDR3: CASSDPYRQHNYEQYF
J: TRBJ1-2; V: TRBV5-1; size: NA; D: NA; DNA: TGCGCCAGCAGCTTGGGCCTCGGGTCGGGCTACACCTTC; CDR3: CASSLGLGSGYTF
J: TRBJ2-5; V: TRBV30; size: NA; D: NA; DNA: TGTGCCTGGAGTGTATCAGGGGAAGAAGAGACCCAGTACTTC; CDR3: CAWSVSGEEETQYF
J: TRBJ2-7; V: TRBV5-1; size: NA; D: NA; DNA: TGCGCCAGCACAACTGACATACCCTACGAGCAGTACTTC; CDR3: CASTTDIPYEQYF
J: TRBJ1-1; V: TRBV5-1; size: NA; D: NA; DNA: TGCGCCAGCAGCTTGGAGGTTGGGCAGGGTAACACTGAAGCTTTCTTT; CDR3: CASSLEVGQGNTEAFF
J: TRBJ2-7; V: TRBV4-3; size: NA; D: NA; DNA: TGCGCCAGCAGCCAGGTCGCAAGGGAGGCCTACGAGCAGTACTTC; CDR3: CASSQVAREAYEQYF
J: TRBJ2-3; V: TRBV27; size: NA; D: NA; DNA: TGTGCCAGCAGTTTTTTCGGGGGGCCTAGCACAGATACGCAGTATTTT; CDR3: CASSFFGGPSTDTQYF
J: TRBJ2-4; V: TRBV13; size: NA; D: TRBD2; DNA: TGTGCCAGCAGCGAGACTAGCGGGGGGCTAGCCAAAAACATTCAGTACTTC; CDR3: CASSETSGGLAKNIQYF
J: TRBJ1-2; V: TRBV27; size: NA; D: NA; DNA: TGTGCCAGCAGTTTCATAAGCGCGGGACCTAACTATGGCTACACCTTC; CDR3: CASSFISAGPNYGYTF
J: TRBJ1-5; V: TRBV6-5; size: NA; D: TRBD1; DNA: TGTGCCAGCCCCACGGGACAGGGTATTCGGCCCCAGCATTTT; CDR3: CASPTGQGIRPQHF
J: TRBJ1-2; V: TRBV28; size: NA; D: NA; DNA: TGTGCCAGCAGTACCGGGGTCTATGGCTACACCTTC; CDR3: CASSTGVYGYTF
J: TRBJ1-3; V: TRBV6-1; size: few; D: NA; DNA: TGTGCCAGCAGGGAAACGGTTCACGCCGTCTCTGGAAACACCATATATTTT; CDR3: CASRETVHAVSGNTIYF
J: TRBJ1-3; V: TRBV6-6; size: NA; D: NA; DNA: TGTGCCAGCAGCTTATACACTGGAGACACCATATATTTT; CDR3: CASSLYTGDTIYF
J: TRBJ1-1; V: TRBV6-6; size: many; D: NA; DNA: TGTGCCAGCAGTCCCAGGGCGATGAACACTGAAGCTTTCTTT; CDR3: CASSPRAMNTEAFF
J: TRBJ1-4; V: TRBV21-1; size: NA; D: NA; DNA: TGTGCCAGCAGCAAAGAATGGAATCCTGAGGATGAAAAACTGTTTTTT; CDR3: CASSKEWNPEDEKLFF
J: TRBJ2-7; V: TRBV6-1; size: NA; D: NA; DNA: TGTGCCAGCAGCGACACTTACGAGCAGTACTTC; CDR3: CASSDTYEQYF
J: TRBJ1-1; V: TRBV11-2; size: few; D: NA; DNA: TGTGCCAGCAGCTTAGGCAGGTTGAAGTCTGAAGCTTTCTTT; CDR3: CASSLGRLKSEAFF
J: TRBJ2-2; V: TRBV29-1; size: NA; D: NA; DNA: TGCAGCGCAAAGAACACCGGGGAGCTGTTTTTT; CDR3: CSAKNTGELFF
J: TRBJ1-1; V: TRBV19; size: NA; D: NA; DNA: TGTGCCAGTAGTATTTATGGGACAAACACTGAAGCTTTCTTT; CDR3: CASSIYGTNTEAFF
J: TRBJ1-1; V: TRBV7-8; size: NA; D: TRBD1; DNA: TGTGCCAGCAGTTCTCATACCGGGACAGGGTGGGCTGAAGCTTTCTTT; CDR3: CASSSHTGTGWAEAFF
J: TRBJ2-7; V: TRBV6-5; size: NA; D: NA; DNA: TGTGCCAGCAGTTACGTCCCAGGACTCTCGGCCGAGCAGTACTTC; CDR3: CASSYVPGLSAEQYF
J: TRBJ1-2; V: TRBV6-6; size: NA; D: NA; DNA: TGTGCCAGCCTCCCCCGGGTTAACTATGGCTACACCTTC; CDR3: CASLPRVNYGYTF
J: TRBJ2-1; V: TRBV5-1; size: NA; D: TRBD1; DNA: TGCGCCAGCAGAGGACAGGGGGCCAACAATGAGCAGTTCTTC; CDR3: CASRGQGANNEQFF
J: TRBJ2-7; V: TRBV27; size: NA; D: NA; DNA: TGTGCCAGCAGACGGTACCGGGGATACGAGCAGTACTTC; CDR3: CASRRYRGYEQYF
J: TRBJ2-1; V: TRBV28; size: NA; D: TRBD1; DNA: TGTGCCAGCAACACCGGACAGGAATGGACAAAACAGTTCTTC; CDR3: CASNTGQEWTKQFF
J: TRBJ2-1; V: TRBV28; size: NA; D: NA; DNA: TGTGCCAGCAGTTCTATTCGCCGGGACTCCGGTAGGCAGTTCTTC; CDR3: CASSSIRRDSGRQFF
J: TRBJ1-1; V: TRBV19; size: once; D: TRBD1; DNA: TGTGCCAGTAGTCCGCCGACAGGGGGTGTTATGAACACTGAAGCTTTCTTT; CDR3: CASSPPTGGVMNTEAFF
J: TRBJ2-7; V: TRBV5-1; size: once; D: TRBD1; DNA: TGCGCCAGCGGTGAGCCCGGGACAGGGTCGTCCGAGCAGTACTTC; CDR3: CASGEPGTGSSEQYF
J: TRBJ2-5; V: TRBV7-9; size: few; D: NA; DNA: TGTGCCAGCAGCGACGGACAGTACCAAGAGACCCAGTACTTC; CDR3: CASSDGQYQETQYF
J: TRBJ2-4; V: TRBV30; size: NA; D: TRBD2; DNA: TGTGCCTGGAGTCTCCGGGCTAGCGGGGGGCCAATACCTAAACTCAAAAACATTCAGTACTTC; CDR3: CAWSLRASGGPIPKLKNIQYF
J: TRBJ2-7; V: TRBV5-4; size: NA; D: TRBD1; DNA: TGTGCCAGCAGCGTCGGCTCCGGGACAGGGACCTCCGCGGAGCAGTACTTC; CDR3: CASSVGSGTGTSAEQYF
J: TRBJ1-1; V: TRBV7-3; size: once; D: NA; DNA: TGTGCCAGCAGCCCCACCCCGGGGAGCAACACTGAAGCTTTCTTT; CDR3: CASSPTPGSNTEAFF
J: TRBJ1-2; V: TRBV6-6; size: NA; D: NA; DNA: TGTGCCAGCAGCGAGGACAGATACTATGGCTACACCTTC; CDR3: CASSEDRYYGYTF
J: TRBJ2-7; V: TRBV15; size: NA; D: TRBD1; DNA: TGTGCCACCAGCATCCCGGGACAGGTAATGCACGAGCAGTACTTC; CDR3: CATSIPGQVMHEQYF
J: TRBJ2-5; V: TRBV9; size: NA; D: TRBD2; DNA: TGTGCCAGCAGCCTGGGACTAGCTGAGACCCAGTACTTC; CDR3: CASSLGLAETQYF
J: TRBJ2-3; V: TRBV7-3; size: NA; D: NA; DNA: TGTGCCAGCAGCTCGGACGGGGGAACGCAGTATTTT; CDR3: CASSSDGGTQYF
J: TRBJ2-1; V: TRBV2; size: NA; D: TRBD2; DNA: TGTGCCAGCAGCGGACTAGCGGCAAACAATGAGCAGTTCTTC; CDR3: CASSGLAANNEQFF
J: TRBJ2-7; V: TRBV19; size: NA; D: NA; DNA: TGTGCCAGTAGTTCGGGGGTGGGCGAGCAGTACTTC; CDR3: CASSSGVGEQYF
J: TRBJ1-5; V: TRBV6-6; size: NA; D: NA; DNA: TGTGCCAGCAGTCGAAGACAGAACTATCAGCCCCAGCATTTT; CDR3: CASSRRQNYQPQHF
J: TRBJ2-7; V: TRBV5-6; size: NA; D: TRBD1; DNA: TGTGCCAGCAGCTTAGCCGGGACAGGCCCCTACGAGCAGTACTTC; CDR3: CASSLAGTGPYEQYF
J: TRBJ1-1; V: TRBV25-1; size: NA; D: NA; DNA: TGTGCCAGCAGTGGGATAGGCGGAAACACTGAAGCTTTCTTT; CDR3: CASSGIGGNTEAFF
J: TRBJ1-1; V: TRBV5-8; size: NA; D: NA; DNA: TGTGCCAGCAGCCTAGGACAGAATGAAGCTTTCTTT; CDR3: CASSLGQNEAFF
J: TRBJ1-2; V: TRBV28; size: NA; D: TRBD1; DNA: TGTGCCAGCAGATCCCCTGGGGGACAGGGGGCCTATGGCTACACCTTC; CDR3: CASRSPGGQGAYGYTF